This T cell receptor beta chain derives from a study of regulatory T cells in long-lasting Graves disease. Findings of the study overall: When disease was persistent, TRBV28, TRBJ1-2 and TRBJ2-5 were the favored segments.

This clonotype occurred many times. Its cognate antigen is unknown. Time point of the sample: newly diagnosed GD, antithyroid drugs for less than 3 months. There was RNA extracted from PBMCs, and the TCR library was made from it. Under American Thyroid Association guidelines, Graves' disease was diagnosed. The CDR3 has 15 amino acids. V lost 3 bases to trimming and J lost 1 base, with 12 bases between them. Germline CDR1 and CDR2: LGHDT and YNNKEL (reference sequence). The TCR beta library used iRepertoire HTBI primers with Arm-PCR amplification of CDR3. As processed by the authors: Identification across samples found about 61 TRBV and some 13 TRBJ segments. A single record per CDR3 protein comes from TCRdb applying MiXCR to the multiplex PCR reads. The V and J calls and clone size are TCRdb's, not the authors'. The table includes fewer than 450,000 distinct CDR3 sequences, approximately 16% detected once.

Separately, the same data were catalogued under a study of T cells in Graves' hyperthyroidism and ophthalmopathy. This second study notes: Blood samples included most of the expanded thyroid clonotypes exceeding 0.001.

The chain employs TRBV3-1 and TRBJ2-5; D is possibly TRBD2 (5 bases). This receptor was taken from a woman aged 40 to 50 with Graves disease. The sequences come from peripheral blood mononuclear cells (PBMCs), collected at new diagnosis, from a patient treated with antithyroid drugs. The CDR3 loop reads CASSQASGLQETQYF. The CDR3 region has the DNA TGTGCCAGCAGCCAGGCCTCCGGACTCCAAGAGACCCAGTACTTC.